This T cell receptor beta chain was documented in a study of blood T cell repertoires in COVID-19. Study overall: Italy, Spain and the United States were the sources of the convalescent and acute COVID-19 samples. PBMCs, B-cell-depleted T cells, or T cells were the source of the cDNA or gDNA that made up the material.

Study processing details: Estimated nucleated cell counts came from reference gene primer amplification. This table comes from immunoSEQ multiplex PCR, and its TCRdb copy is limited to in-frame clones, with some not included. V and J calls and clone size are given by that table; D and trimming were obtained from the DNA. Among 60,000 to 65,000 clones listed, roughly 80% were seen once. As concerns this clone: Within the sample, other DNA sequences also encode this same CDR3.

CDR1 is KGHSH, CDR2 LQKENI, per germline. The CDR3 is 13 amino acids. The V gene lost 3 bases and the J gene lost 2 bases, with 7 bases spanning the gap. Material: peripheral blood. The gene calls are TRBV18 and TRBJ2-5; D ambiguous. The sequence was obtained from a man between 60 and 70 years old with acute or convalescent COVID-19. DNA for the CDR3: TGTGCCAGCTCACCTGGGCAGCAAGAGACCCAGTACTTC. It is translated as CASSPGQQETQYF.